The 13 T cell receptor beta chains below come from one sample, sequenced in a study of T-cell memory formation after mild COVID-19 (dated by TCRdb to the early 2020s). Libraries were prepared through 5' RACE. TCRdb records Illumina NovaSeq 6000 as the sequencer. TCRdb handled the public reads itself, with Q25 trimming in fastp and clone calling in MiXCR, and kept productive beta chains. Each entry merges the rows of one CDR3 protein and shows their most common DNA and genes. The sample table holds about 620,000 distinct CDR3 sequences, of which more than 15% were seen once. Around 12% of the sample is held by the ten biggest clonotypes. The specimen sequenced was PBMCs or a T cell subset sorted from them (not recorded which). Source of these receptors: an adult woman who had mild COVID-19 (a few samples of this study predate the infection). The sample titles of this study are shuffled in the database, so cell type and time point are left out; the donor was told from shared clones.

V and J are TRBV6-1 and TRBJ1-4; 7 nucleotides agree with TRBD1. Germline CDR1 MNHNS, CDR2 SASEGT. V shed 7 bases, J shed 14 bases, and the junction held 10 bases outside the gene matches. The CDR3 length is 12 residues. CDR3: CASNRRGDSLFF. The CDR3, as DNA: TGTGCCAGCAACAGAAGAGGGGACAGCCTGTTTTTT.

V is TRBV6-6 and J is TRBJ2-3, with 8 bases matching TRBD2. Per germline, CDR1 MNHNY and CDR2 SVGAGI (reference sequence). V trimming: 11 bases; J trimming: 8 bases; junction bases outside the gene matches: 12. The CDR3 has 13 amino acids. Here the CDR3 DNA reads TGTGCCGTAAAGCCACTAGCGGTCCCTACGCAGTATTTT. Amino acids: CAVKPLAVPTQYF.

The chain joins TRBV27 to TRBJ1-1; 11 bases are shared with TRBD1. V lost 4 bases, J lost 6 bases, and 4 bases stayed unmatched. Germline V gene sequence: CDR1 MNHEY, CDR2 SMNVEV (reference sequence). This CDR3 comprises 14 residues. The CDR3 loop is CASSSRTGGSEAFF. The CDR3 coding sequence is TGTGCCAGCAGTTCCCGGACAGGGGGCTCTGAAGCTTTCTTT.

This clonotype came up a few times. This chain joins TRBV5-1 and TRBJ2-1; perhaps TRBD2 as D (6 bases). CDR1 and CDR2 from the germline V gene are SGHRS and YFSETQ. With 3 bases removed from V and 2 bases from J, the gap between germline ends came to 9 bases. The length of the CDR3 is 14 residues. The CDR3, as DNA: TGCGCCAGCAGCTGGGACTTAACCTACAATGAGCAGTTCTTC. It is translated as CASSWDLTYNEQFF.

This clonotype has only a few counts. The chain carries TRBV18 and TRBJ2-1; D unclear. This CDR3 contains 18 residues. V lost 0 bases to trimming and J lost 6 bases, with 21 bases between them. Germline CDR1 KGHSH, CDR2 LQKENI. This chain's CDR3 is CASSPPASKHGLLNEQFF. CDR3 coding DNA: TGTGCCAGCTCACCACCGGCATCCAAGCACGGCCTTCTCAATGAGCAGTTCTTC. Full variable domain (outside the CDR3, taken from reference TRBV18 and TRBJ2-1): NAGVMQNPRHLVRRRGQEARLRCSPMKGHSHVYWYRQLPEEGLKFMVYLQKENIIDESGMPKERFSAEFPKEGPSILRIQQVVRGDSAAYFCASSPPASKHGLLNEQFFGPGTRLTVL.

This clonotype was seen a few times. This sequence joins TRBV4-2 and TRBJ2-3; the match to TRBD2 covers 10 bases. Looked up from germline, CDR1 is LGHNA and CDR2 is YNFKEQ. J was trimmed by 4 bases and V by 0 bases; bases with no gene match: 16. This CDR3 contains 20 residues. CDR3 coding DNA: TGTGCCAGCAGCCAAGAGATTTGGAGCGGGAGGGCTCACCGGGCAGATACGCAGTATTTT. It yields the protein CASSQEIWSGRAHRADTQYF.

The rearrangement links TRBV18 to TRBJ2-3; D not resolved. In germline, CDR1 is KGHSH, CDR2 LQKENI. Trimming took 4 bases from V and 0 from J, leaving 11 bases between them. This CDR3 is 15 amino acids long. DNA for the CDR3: TGTGCCAGCTCACTAGAAAGACAAAGCACAGATACGCAGTATTTT. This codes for CASSLERQSTDTQYF.

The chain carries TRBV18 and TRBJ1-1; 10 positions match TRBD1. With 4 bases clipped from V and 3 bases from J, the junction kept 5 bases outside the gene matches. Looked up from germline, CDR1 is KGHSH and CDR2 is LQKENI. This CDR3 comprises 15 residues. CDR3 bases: TGTGCCAGCTCACGTTCCGGGACAGGGGACACTGAAGCTTTCTTT. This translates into CASSRSGTGDTEAFF.

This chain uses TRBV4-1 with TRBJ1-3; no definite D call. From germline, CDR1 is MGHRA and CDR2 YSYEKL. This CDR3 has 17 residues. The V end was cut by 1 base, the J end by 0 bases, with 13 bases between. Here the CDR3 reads CASSQVGRPSSGNTIYF. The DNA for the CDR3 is TGCGCCAGCAGCCAAGTGGGCCGCCCGAGCTCTGGAAACACCATATATTTT.

CDR3 nucleotides: TGCGCCAGCAGCTCTACCCTGAGGGCAGGGGGCCACTATGGCTACACCTTC. It is translated as CASSSTLRAGGHYGYTF. V is TRBV5-1 and J is TRBJ1-2, with 8 bases matching TRBD1. Germline CDR1 and CDR2: SGHRS and YFSETQ. V was clipped by 3 bases and J by 3 bases; unmatched bases: 13. The CDR3 totals 17 residues.

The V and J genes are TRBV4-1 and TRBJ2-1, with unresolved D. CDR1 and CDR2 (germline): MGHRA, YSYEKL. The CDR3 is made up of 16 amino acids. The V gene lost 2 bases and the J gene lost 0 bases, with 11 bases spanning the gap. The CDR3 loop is CASSQPTKSSYNEQFF. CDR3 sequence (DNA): TGCGCCAGCAGCCAACCCACAAAAAGCTCCTACAATGAGCAGTTCTTC.

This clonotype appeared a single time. The CDR3 loop is CASSRDWTAYEQYF. The CDR3 region has the DNA TGTGCCAGCAGCCGGGACTGGACAGCCTACGAGCAGTACTTC. The rearrangement joins TRBV7-9 to TRBJ2-7, with D perhaps given as TRBD1 or TRBD2 (6 bases each). The CDR3 covers 14 residues. With 5 bases removed from V and 2 bases from J, the gap between germline ends came to 13 bases. The germline gives CDR1 SEHNR, CDR2 FQNEAQ (reference sequence).

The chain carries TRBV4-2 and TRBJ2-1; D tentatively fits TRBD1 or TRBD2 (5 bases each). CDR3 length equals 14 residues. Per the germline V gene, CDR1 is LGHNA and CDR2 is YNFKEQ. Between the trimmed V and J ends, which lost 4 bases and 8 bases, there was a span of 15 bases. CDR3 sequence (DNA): TGTGCCAGCAGCCCGGGACCAGGTCGGGATGAGCAGTTCTTC. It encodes CASSPGPGRDEQFF.